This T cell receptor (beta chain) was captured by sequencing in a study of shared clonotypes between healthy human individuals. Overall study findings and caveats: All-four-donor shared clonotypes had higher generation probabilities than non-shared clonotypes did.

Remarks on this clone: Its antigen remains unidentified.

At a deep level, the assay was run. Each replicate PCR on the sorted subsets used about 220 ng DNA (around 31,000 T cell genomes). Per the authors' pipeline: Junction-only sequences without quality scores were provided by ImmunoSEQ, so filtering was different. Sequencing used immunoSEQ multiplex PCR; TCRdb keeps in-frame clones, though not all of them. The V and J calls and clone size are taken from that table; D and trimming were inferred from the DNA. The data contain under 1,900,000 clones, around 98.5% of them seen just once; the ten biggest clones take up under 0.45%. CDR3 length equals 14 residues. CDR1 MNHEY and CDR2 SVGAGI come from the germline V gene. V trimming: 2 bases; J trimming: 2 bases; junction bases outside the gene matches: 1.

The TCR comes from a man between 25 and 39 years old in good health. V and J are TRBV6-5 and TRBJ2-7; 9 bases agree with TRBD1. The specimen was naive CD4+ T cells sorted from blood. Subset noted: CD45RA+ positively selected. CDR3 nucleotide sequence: TGTGCCAGCAGTTACAGGACAGGGGCCTACGAGCAGTACTTC. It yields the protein CASSYRTGAYEQYF.